The rows below give T cell receptor beta chains drawn from one sample of a study of blood T cells in healthy people across ages. TCRdb called the 5' RACE reads again in MiXCR, with one record for every CDR3 protein. The sample lists 850,000 to 1,100,000 distinct CDR3 sequences; less than 45% were seen once. Sequenced sample: blood. These receptor sequences come from a young man in good health. Both conserved end residues are part of each CDR3. D genes are given only for firm matches. The size field is filled for only some rows; it gives once, few, many or a size class.

- | TRBJ2-5 | - | TRBV4-3 | CASSQDSGAAWETQYF | TGCGCCAGCAGCCAAGATTCAGGGGCGGCATGGGAGACCCAGTACTTC
few | TRBJ1-6 | TRBD1 | TRBV20-1 | CSAKTGPVYNSPLHF | TGCAGTGCTAAGACAGGGCCTGTCTATAATTCACCCCTCCACTTT
many | TRBJ2-7 | - | TRBV4-2 | CASSQSLLGEQYF | TGTGCCAGCAGCCAGAGCTTACTCGGCGAGCAGTACTTC
- | TRBJ2-2 | - | TRBV6-4 | CASSSEGGGTGELFF | TGTGCCAGCAGCTCCGAGGGAGGGGGCACCGGGGAGCTGTTTTTT
few | TRBJ2-3 | - | TRBV7-2 | CASSLKPDTQYF | TGTGCCAGCAGCTTAAAACCAGATACGCAGTATTTT
many | TRBJ1-2 | - | TRBV12-3/TRBV12-4 | CASSLAGTEYGYTF | TGTGCCAGCAGTTTAGCCGGGACGGAATATGGCTACACCTTC
many | TRBJ2-1 | TRBD2 | TRBV3-1 | CASSQGLADNEQFF | TGTGCCAGCAGCCAAGGACTAGCGGACAATGAGCAGTTCTTC
few | TRBJ2-7 | - | TRBV20-1 | CSARSSRHPLYEQYF | TGCAGTGCTAGAAGTTCGCGGCATCCTCTCTACGAGCAGTACTTC
few | TRBJ1-2 | - | TRBV10-3 | CAISNLGRGDGYTF | TGTGCCATCAGTAACTTGGGACGGGGCGATGGCTACACCTTC
few | TRBJ2-1 | TRBD1 | TRBV7-2 | CASSYTGTGQFF | TGTGCCAGCAGCTACACCGGGACAGGACAGTTCTTC
few | TRBJ2-7 | TRBD2 | TRBV7-2 | CASSLGWSGGTLYF | TGTGCCAGCAGCTTAGGGTGGAGCGGGGGGACTCTGTACTTC
- | TRBJ2-2 | - | TRBV12-3/TRBV12-4 | CASSHQFETANTGELFF | TGTGCCAGCAGCCACCAATTCGAAACTGCGAACACCGGGGAGCTGTTTTTT
- | TRBJ2-3 | - | TRBV7-9 | CASSWPRKDTQYF | TGTGCCAGCAGCTGGCCCCGGAAAGATACGCAGTATTTT
- | TRBJ2-1 | TRBD2 | TRBV5-1 | CASSRNGGGAPNEQFF | TGCGCCAGCAGCCGAAATGGCGGGGGGGCCCCGAATGAGCAGTTCTTC
- | TRBJ1-2 | - | TRBV9 | CASSVRGDGSNYGYTF | TGTGCCAGCAGCGTACGCGGAGATGGATCTAACTATGGCTACACCTTC
few | TRBJ2-5 | - | TRBV2 | CASSLRTIQETQYF | TGTGCCAGCAGCCTAAGGACTATTCAAGAGACCCAGTACTTC
- | TRBJ2-1 | - | TRBV4-1 | CASSRELTVYNEQFF | TGCGCCAGCAGCCGAGAGTTAACTGTCTACAATGAGCAGTTCTTC
once | TRBJ1-5 | - | TRBV6-2/TRBV6-3 | CASSSPLTFLSNQPQHF | TGTGCCAGCAGTTCCCCCCTTACTTTTCTGAGCAATCAGCCCCAGCATTTT
- | TRBJ2-7 | - | TRBV12-3/TRBV12-4 | CASSRSGYYEQYF | TGTGCCAGCAGTCGAAGCGGATACTACGAGCAGTACTTC
many | TRBJ1-2 | TRBD1 | TRBV20-1 | CSARGGGEDYGYTF | TGCAGTGCTAGAGGAGGGGGCGAAGATTACGGCTACACCTTC
few | TRBJ2-1 | - | TRBV20-1 | CSARSGRGYNEQFF | TGCAGTGCTAGGAGTGGACGAGGATACAATGAGCAGTTCTTC
few | TRBJ1-2 | TRBD1 | TRBV2 | CASSRDRRSGYTF | TGTGCCAGCAGTCGGGACAGGAGATCTGGCTACACCTTC
few | TRBJ1-4 | TRBD1 | TRBV15 | CATSSTGQGWSQMADGLFF | TGTGCCACCAGCAGTACAGGACAGGGGTGGTCTCAAATGGCCGATGGACTGTTTTTT
few | TRBJ2-3 | TRBD1 | TRBV5-4 | CASSLGRGQGADTQYF | TGTGCCAGCAGCTTGGGCCGTGGACAGGGGGCAGATACGCAGTATTTT
- | TRBJ2-2 | - | TRBV28 | CASSLDVAGTGELFF | TGTGCCAGCAGTTTAGACGTCGCGGGCACCGGGGAGCTGTTTTTT
few | TRBJ1-2 | - | TRBV27 | CASSPVRANYGYTF | TGTGCCAGCAGTCCCGTCCGGGCTAACTATGGCTACACCTTC
- | TRBJ2-4 | TRBD1 | TRBV6-1 | CASLGTGGAKNIQYF | TGTGCCAGCCTCGGGACAGGGGGAGCCAAAAACATTCAGTACTTC
- | TRBJ1-4 | - | TRBV12-3/TRBV12-4 | CASSLRGGAKEKLFF | TGTGCCAGCAGTTTACGGGGGGGAGCTAAGGAAAAACTGTTTTTT
- | TRBJ2-1 | TRBD1 | TRBV6-1 | CASSEAGDRVNEQFF | TGTGCCAGCAGTGAAGCGGGGGACAGGGTCAATGAGCAGTTCTTC